This TCR beta chain appears in the sequencing data of a study of T cell changes during pregnancy in multiple sclerosis. The data were produced by immunoSEQ multiplex PCR, yet TCRdb's version contains in-frame clones alone and is incomplete. In the table there are under 150,000 clones, roughly 96% of which are singletons. V was clipped by 6 bases and J by 2 bases; unmatched bases: 7. The CDR3 spans 15 residues. The germline V gene encodes CDR1 SNHLY and CDR2 FYNNEI. The chain links TRBV2 to TRBJ2-7, with 10 bases identical to TRBD1. The TCR sequence derives from a female donor with multiple sclerosis, enrolled in a pregnancy study. This specimen was peripheral blood, taken after pregnancy. The CDR3 bases are TGTGCCAGCAGCCCCGGACAGGGGGTTACCTACGAGCAGTACTTC. Translated: CASSPGQGVTYEQYF.